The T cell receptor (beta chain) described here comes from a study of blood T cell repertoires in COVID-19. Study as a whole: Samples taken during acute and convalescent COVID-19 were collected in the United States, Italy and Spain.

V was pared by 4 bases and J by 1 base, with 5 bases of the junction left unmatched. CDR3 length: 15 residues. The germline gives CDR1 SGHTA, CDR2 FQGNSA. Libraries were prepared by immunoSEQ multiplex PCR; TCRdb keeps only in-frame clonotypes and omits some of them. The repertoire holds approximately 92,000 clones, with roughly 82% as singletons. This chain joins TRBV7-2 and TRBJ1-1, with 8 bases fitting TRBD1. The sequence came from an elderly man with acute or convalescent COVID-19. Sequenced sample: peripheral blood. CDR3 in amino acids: CASSSDRAPNTEAFF. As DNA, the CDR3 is TGTGCCAGCAGCTCGGACAGGGCCCCGAACACTGAAGCTTTCTTT.